This T cell receptor (beta chain) is from a study of spatial heterogeneity in lung cancer. V was cut by 4 bases and J by 0 bases, with 12 bases left in between. CDR3 length equals 15 residues. Germline V lookup: CDR1 LGHDT, CDR2 YNNKEL (reference sequence). This clonotype was counted ten times or more. The target antigen is unknown. Regarding time point: sample taken at primary tumor resection. TCRdb reanalysed the 5' RACE reads using MiXCR and keeps one entry per CDR3 protein. This table holds about 18,000 distinct CDR3 sequences, 7.5% found once. Overall study results and limits: Within tumors, counts of expanded alpha and beta TCRs tracked tumor mutation counts.

J is TRBJ1-1 and V is TRBV3-1; D is uncertain. This sequence was found in a male donor with early-stage non-small cell lung cancer. Specimen: lung tumor tissue, collected at surgery. The CDR3 protein is CASSPPTPVNTEAFF. The CDR3 nucleotides read TGTGCCAGCAGCCCACCGACTCCGGTGAACACTGAAGCTTTCTTT.